The 8 T cell receptor beta chains below come from one sample, sequenced in a study of T cells after yellow fever vaccination. Via MiXCR, TCRdb re-called the 5' RACE reads, giving one row per CDR3 protein. The table includes about 130,000 distinct CDR3 sequences, about 7.4% detected once. This specimen was CD4+ T cells sorted from PBMCs, taken 10 days after the first yellow fever vaccination. All receptors derive from a man between 18 and 29 years old who received the YFV17D yellow fever vaccine.

This clonotype was detected ten times or more. The chain links TRBV20-1 to TRBJ2-1, with D perhaps TRBD1 or TRBD2 (5 bases each). The CDR3 loop spans 14 amino acids. The germline V gene encodes CDR1 DFQATT and CDR2 SNEGSKA (reference sequence). Between the trimmed V and J ends, which lost 1 base and 3 bases, there was a span of 10 bases. The CDR3 coding sequence is TGCAGTGCTAGAGTCGGGGACCGCTACAATGAGCAGTTCTTC. Amino acids: CSARVGDRYNEQFF.

There are many counts of this clonotype. The rearrangement uses TRBV12-3 or TRBV12-4 and TRBJ1-4; D remains ambiguous. V gave up 1 base and J gave up 7 bases, with 19 bases separating them. The CDR3 spans 17 residues. The CDR3 region is CASSLGPLSGLSEKLFF. The CDR3, as DNA: TGTGCCAGCAGTTTAGGCCCATTGTCAGGATTGTCTGAAAAACTGTTTTTT.

This clonotype was detected many times. V gene TRBV29-1 combines with J gene TRBJ1-2, with TRBD1 matching 7 bases. The CDR3 is 13 residues long. Germline loops: CDR1 SQVTM, CDR2 ANQGSEA. Trimming at V came to 6 bases and at J to 6 bases, leaving 10 bases not matched to a gene. The CDR3 sequence: CSVYPNGQDGYTF. The CDR3, as DNA: TGCAGCGTCTACCCCAATGGACAGGATGGCTACACCTTC.

This clonotype was recorded many times. A junction boundary mismatches the germline segment, possibly from a read error. The chain employs TRBV11-2 and TRBJ2-1; TRBD2 might be the D (6 bases). The CDR3 sequence is 15 residues long. Germline values: CDR1 SGHAT, CDR2 FQNNGV. DNA for the CDR3: TGTGTCAGCAGCTCTTCCGGACTATCCTACAATGAGCAGTTCTTC. Amino acid sequence: CVSSSSGLSYNEQFF.

As regards this clonotype: It may be a read error: a sequence one base away is much more abundant. The chain links TRBV7-2 to TRBJ1-6; a possible D gene is TRBD1 (6 bases). Per the germline V gene, CDR1 is SGHTA and CDR2 is FQGNSA. The CDR3 has 13 residues. V lost 5 bases and J 17 bases, leaving 19 bases between the germline ends. CDR3 DNA sequence: TGTGCCAGCAGCCTACAGGGCGCGAGAGGGTTCCACTTT. It yields the protein CASSLQGARGFHF. Full variable domain (missing parts from reference TRBV7-2 and TRBJ1-6): GAGVSQSPSNKVTEKGKDVELRCDPISGHTALYWYRQSLGQGLEFLIYFQGNSAPDKSGLPSDRFSAERTGGSVSTLTIQRTQQEDSAVYLCASSLQGARGFHFGNGTRLTVT.

In regard to this clonotype: A read error may produce the germline difference seen at one junction end. The V gene is TRBV6-1, the J gene TRBJ1-4, with D possibly TRBD1 on 5 matching bases. CDR3 length: 10 amino acids. Looked up from germline, CDR1 is MNHNS and CDR2 is SASEGT. The CDR3 sequence is CVSSGGELFF. Written as DNA, the CDR3 is TGTGTCAGCAGTGGGGGGGAACTGTTTTTT.

This clonotype was seen many times. The chain links TRBV29-1 to TRBJ2-5; D is possibly TRBD2 (5 bases). CDR1 is SQVTM and CDR2 is ANQGSEA in the germline V gene. Trimming left V 8 bases short and J 4 bases short, with 11 bases between. This CDR3 comprises 11 residues. CDR3 DNA sequence: TGCAGCATCGGAGGCTTAGAGACCCAGTACTTC. Residues: CSIGGLETQYF. Variable domain in full (rest from reference TRBV29-1 and TRBJ2-5): SAVISQKPSRDICQRGTSLTIQCQVDSQVTMMFWYRQQPGQSLTLIATANQGSEATYESGFVIDKFPISRPNLTFSTLTVSNMSPEDSSIYLCSIGGLETQYFGPGTRLLVL.

This clonotype was detected many times. The J gene is TRBJ2-1, the V gene TRBV2; 9 bases agree with TRBD2. V dropped 7 bases and J dropped 0; count of bases not matched to a gene: 7. Germline-derived CDR1 and CDR2 are SNHLY and FYNNEI. The CDR3 sequence is 16 residues long. CDR3 in amino acids: CASKKIAGVSYNEQFF. Here the CDR3 DNA reads TGTGCCAGCAAGAAGATAGCGGGGGTCTCCTACAATGAGCAGTTCTTC.